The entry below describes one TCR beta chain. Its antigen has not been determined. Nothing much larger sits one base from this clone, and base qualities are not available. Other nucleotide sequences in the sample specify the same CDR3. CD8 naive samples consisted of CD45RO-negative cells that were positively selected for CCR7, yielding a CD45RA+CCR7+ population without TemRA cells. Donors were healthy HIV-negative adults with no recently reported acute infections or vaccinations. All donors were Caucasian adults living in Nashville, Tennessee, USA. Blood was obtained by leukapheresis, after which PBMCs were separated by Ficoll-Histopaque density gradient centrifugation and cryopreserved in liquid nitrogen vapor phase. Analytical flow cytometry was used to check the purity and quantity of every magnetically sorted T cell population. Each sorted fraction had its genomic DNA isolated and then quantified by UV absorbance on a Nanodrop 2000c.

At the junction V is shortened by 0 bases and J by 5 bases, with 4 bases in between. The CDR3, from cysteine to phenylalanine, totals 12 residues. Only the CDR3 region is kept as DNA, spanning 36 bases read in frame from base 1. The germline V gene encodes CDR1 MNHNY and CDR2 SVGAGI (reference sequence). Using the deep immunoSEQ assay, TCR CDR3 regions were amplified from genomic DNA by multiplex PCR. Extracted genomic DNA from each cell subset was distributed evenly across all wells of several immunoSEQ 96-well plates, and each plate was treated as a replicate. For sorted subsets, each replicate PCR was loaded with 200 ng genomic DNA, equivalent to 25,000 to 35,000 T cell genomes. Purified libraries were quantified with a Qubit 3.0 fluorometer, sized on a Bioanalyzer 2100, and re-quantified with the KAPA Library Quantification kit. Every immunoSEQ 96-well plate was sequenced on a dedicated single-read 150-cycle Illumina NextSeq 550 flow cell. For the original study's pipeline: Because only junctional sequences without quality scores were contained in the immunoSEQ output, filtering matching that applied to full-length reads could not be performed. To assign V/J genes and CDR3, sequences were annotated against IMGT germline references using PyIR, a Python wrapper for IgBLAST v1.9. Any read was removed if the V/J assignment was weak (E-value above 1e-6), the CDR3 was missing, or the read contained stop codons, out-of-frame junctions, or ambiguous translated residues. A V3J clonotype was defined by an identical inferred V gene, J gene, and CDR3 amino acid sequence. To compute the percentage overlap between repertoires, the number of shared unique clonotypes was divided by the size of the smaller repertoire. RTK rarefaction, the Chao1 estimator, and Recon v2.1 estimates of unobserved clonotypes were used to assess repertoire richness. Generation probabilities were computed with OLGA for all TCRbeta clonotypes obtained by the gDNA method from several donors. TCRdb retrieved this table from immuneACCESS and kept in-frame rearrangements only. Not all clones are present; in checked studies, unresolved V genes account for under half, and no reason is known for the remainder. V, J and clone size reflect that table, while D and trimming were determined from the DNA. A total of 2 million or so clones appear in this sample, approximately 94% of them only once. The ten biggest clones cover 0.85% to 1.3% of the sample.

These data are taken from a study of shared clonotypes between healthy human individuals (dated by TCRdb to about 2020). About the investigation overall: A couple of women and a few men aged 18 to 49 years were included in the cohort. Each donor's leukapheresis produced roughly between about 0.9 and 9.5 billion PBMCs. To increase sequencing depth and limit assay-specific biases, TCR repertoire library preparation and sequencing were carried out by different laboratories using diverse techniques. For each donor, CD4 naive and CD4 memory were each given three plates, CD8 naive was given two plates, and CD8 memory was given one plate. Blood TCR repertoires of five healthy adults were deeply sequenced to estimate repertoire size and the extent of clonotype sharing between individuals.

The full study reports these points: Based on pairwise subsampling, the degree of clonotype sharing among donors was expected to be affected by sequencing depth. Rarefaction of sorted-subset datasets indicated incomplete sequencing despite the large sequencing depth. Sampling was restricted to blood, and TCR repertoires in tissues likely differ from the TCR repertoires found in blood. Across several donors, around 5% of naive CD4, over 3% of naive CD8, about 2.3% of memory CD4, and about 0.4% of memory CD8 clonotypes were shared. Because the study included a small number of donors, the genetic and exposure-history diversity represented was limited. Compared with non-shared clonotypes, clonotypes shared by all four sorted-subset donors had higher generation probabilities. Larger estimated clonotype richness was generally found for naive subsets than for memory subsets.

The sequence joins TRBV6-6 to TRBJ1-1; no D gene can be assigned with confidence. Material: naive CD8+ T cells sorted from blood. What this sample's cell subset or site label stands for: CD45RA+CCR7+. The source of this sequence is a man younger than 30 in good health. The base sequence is TGTGCCAGCAGTTACTCGCGAACTGAAGCTTTCTTT. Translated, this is CASSYSRTEAFF.